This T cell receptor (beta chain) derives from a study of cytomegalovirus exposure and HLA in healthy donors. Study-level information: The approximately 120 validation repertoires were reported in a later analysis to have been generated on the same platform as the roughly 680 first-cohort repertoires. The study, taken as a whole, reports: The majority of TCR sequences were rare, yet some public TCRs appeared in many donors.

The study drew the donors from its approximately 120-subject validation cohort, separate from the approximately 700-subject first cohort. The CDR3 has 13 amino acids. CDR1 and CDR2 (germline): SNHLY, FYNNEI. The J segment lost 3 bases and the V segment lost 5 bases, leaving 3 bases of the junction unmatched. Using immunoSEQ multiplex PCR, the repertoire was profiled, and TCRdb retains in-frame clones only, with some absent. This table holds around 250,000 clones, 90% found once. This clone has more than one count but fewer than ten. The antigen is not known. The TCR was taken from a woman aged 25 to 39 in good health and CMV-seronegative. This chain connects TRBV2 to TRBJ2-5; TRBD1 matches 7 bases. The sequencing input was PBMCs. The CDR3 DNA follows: TGTGCCAGCAGTTCTGACAGGGAAGAGACCCAGTACTTC. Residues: CASSSDREETQYF.